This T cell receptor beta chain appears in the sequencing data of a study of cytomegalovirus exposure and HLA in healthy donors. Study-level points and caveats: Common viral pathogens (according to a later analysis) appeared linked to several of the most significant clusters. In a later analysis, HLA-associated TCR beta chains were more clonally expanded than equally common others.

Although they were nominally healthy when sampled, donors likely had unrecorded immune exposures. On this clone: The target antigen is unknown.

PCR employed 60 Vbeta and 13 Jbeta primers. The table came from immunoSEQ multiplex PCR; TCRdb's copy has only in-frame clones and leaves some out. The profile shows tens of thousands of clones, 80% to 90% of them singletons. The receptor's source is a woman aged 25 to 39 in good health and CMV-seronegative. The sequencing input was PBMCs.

The CDR3, as DNA: TGTGCCAGCAGCTCGGGGGGGCTCAGCAATCAGCCCCAGCATTTT. Protein sequence: CASSSGGLSNQPQHF. J is TRBJ1-5 and V is TRBV7-2, with D possibly TRBD1 on 6 matching bases. The V end lost 4 bases, the J end lost 1 base, and 11 bases lay between the germline ends. This CDR3 comprises 15 residues. Per germline, CDR1 SGHTA and CDR2 FQGNSA. The whole variable domain, filled in from reference TRBV7-2 and TRBJ1-5, reads GAGVSQSPSNKVTEKGKDVELRCDPISGHTALYWYRQSLGQGLEFLIYFQGNSAPDKSGLPSDRFSAERTGGSVSTLTIQRTQQEDSAVYLCASSSGGLSNQPQHFGDGTRLSIL.